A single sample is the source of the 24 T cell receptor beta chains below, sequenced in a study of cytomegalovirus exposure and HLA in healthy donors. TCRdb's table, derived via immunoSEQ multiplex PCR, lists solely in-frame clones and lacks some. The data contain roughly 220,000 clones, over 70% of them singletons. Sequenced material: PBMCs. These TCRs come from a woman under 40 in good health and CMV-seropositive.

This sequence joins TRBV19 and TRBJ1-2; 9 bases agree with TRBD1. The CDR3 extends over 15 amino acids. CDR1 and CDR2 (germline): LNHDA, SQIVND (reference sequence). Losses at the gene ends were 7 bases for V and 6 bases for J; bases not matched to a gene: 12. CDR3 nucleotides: TGTGCCAGTACCCCCGGCCCGGGACAGGGTAATGGCTACACCTTC. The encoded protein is CASTPGPGQGNGYTF.

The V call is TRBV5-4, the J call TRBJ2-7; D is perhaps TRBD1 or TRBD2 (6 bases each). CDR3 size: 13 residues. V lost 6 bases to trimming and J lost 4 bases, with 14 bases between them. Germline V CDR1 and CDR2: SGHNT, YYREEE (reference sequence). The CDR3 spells CASTTKGGYEQYF. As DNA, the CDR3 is TGTGCCAGCACTACGAAGGGGGGTTACGAGCAGTACTTC.

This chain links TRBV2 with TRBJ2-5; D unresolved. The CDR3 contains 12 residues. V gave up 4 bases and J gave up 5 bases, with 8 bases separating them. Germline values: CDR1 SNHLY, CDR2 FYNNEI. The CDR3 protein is CASSAGRETQYF. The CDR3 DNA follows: TGTGCCAGCAGTGCGGGCCGGGAGACCCAGTACTTC.

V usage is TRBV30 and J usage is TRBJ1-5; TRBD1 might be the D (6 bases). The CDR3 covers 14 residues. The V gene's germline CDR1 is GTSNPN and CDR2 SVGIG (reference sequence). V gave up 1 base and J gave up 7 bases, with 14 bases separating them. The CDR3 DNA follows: TGTGCCTGGAGTGCCATACAGGGTACCCAGCCCCAGCATTTT. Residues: CAWSAIQGTQPQHF.

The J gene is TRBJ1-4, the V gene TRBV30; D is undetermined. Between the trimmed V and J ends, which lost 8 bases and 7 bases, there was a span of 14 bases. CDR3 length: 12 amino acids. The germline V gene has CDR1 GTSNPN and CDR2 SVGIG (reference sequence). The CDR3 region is CAGSVGGEKLFF. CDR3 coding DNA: TGTGCCGGAAGTGTGGGTGGTGAAAAACTGTTTTTT.

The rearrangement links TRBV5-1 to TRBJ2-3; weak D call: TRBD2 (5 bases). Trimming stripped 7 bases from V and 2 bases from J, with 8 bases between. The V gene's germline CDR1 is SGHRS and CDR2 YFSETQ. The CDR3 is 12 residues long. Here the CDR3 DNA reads TGCGCCAGCGCTAGCAACACAGATACGCAGTATTTT. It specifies CASASNTDTQYF. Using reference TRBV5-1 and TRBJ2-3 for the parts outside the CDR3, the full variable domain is KAGVTQTPRYLIKTRGQQVTLSCSPISGHRSVSWYQQTPGQGLQFLFEYFSETQRNKGNFPGRFSGRQFSNSRSEMNVSTLELGDSALYLCASASNTDTQYFGPGTRLTVL.

The CDR3 nucleotides read TGTGCCAGCAGCTTAGGGGGGAGGGCCCAAGAGACCCAGTACTTC. Protein: CASSLGGRAQETQYF. The chain carries TRBV7-9 and TRBJ2-5; 7 bases line up with TRBD2. Trimming took 1 base from V and 1 from J; bases not matched to a gene: 3. The V gene's germline CDR1 is SEHNR and CDR2 FQNEAQ (reference sequence). There are 15 residues in the CDR3.

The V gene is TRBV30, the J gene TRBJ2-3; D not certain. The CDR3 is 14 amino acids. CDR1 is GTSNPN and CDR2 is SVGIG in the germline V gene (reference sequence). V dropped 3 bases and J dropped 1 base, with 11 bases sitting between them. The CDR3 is CAWRPSWGTDTQYF. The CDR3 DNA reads TGTGCCTGGAGGCCCTCATGGGGCACAGATACGCAGTATTTT.

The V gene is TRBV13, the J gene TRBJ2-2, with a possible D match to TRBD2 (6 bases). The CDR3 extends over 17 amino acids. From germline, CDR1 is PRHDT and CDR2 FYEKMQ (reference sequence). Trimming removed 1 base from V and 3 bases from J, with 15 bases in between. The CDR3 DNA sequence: TGTGCCAGCAGCTTAGCTGTCTTTAGCGGTTACACCGGGGAGCTGTTTTTT. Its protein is CASSLAVFSGYTGELFF.

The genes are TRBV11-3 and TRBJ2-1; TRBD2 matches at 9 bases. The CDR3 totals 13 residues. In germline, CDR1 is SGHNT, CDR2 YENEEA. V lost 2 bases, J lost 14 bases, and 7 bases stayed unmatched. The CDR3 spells CASSLWLAGDEFF. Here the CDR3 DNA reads TGTGCCAGCAGCTTATGGTTAGCGGGAGACGAGTTCTTC.

CDR3 DNA: TGTGCCAGCAGCTTATCGGGCCGGACCTCTTCTGAGCAGTTCTTC. Amino acids: CASSLSGRTSSEQFF. The chain couples TRBV7-9 to TRBJ2-1; D call uncertain. This CDR3 spans 15 amino acids. The germline V and J ends were trimmed by 2 bases and 9 bases, with 17 bases remaining between them. CDR1 SEHNR and CDR2 FQNEAQ come from the germline V gene (reference sequence).

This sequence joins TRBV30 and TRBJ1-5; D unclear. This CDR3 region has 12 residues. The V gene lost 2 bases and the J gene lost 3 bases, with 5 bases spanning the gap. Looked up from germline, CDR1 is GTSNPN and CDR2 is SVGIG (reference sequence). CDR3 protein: CAWSSDNQPQHF. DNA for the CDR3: TGTGCCTGGAGTTCGGACAATCAGCCCCAGCATTTT.

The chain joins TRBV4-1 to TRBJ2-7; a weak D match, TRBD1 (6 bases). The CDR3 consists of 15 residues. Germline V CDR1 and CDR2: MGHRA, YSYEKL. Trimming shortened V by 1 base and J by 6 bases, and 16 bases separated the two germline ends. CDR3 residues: CASSQAGHRSSEQYF. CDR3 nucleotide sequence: TGCGCCAGCAGCCAAGCGGGACACCGGTCTTCCGAGCAGTACTTC.

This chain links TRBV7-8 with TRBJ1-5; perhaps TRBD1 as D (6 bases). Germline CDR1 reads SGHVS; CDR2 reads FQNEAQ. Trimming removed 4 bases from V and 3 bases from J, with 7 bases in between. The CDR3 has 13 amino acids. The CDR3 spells CASSWTVNQPQHF. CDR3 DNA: TGTGCCAGCAGCTGGACAGTCAATCAGCCCCAGCATTTT.

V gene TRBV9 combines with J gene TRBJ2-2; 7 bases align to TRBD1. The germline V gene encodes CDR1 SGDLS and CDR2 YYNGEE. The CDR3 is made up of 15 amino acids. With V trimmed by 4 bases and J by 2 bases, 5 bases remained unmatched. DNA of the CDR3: TGTGCCAGCAGCACCCGGGACAGCAACACCGGGGAGCTGTTTTTT. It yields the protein CASSTRDSNTGELFF.

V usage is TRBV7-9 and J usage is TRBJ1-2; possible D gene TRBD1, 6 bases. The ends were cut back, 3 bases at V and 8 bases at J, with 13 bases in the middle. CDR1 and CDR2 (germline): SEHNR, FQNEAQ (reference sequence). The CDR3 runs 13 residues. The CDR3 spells CASSLGRGEGYTF. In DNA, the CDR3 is TGTGCCAGCAGCTTGGGGAGGGGGGAAGGCTACACCTTC.

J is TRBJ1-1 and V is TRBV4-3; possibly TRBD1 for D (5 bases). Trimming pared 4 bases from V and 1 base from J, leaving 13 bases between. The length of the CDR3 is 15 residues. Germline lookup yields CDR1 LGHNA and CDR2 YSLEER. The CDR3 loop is CASSLGTPGNTEAFF. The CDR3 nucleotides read TGCGCCAGCAGCCTTGGGACTCCTGGGAACACTGAAGCTTTCTTT.

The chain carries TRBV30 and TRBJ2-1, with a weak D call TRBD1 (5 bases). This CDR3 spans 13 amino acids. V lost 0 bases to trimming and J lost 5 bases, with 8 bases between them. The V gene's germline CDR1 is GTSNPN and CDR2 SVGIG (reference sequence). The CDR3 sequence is CAWSVQAHNEQFF. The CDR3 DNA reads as TGTGCCTGGAGTGTACAGGCTCACAATGAGCAGTTCTTC.

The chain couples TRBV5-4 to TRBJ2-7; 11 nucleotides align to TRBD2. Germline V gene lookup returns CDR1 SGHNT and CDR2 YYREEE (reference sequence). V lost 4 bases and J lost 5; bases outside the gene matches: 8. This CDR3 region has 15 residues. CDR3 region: CASSPISGRAHEQYF. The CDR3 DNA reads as TGTGCCAGCAGCCCCATTAGCGGGAGGGCCCACGAGCAGTACTTC.

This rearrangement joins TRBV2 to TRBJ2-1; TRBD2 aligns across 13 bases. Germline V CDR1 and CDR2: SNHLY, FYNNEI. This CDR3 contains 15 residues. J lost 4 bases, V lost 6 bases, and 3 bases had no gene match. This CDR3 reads CASSLGLAGYNEQFF. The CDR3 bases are TGTGCCAGCAGCCTGGGACTAGCGGGATACAATGAGCAGTTCTTC.

The chain's CDR3 is CASSVGGYEQYF. The CDR3 coding sequence is TGTGCCAGCTCAGTGGGAGGCTACGAGCAGTACTTC. The V and J genes are TRBV18 and TRBJ2-7; possible D gene TRBD2, 6 bases. Looked up from germline, CDR1 is KGHSH and CDR2 is LQKENI. This CDR3 contains 12 residues. Trimming removed 5 bases at V and 3 bases at J, with 8 bases between.

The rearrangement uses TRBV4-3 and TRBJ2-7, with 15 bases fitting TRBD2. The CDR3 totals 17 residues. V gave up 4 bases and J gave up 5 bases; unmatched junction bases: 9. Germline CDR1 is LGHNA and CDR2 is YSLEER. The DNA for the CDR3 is TGCGCCAGCAGCCTTGGACTAGCGGGAGGGGGTAGGGACGAGCAGTACTTC. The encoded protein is CASSLGLAGGGRDEQYF.

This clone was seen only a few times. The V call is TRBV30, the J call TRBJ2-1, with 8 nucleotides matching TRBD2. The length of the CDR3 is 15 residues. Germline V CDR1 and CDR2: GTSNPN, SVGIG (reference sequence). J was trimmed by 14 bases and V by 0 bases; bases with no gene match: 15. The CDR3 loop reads CAWSVLRVPTAGEFF. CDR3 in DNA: TGTGCCTGGAGTGTACTAAGGGTCCCCACAGCGGGAGAGTTCTTC.

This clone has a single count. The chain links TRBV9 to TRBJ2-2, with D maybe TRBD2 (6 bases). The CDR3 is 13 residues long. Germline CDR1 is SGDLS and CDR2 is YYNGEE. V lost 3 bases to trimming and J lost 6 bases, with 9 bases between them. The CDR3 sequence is CASSEGTSGELFF. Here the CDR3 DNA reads TGTGCCAGCAGCGAGGGGACTTCCGGGGAGCTGTTTTTT.